The rows below give T cell receptor beta chains drawn from one sample of a study of blood T cells in healthy people across ages. TCRdb recomputed calls from the 5' RACE reads with MiXCR, one row per CDR3 protein. The sample lists 1.5 million to 2 million distinct CDR3 sequences, 49% occurring once. Material for sequencing was blood. The receptor set was obtained from a woman between 40 and 55 years old in good health. Both conserved end residues are part of each CDR3. A D gene is named only where the DNA matches it firmly. Clone size is stated in some rows and not others, as once, few, many or a class when expanded.

j_gene: TRBJ1-5
abundance: -
d_gene: -
v_gene: TRBV15
CDR3nt: TGTGCCACCAGCAGGCCGTCCTCCGACGACATTAGCAATCAGCCCCAGCATTTT
CDR3aa: CATSRPSSDDISNQPQHF

j_gene: TRBJ2-1
abundance: -
d_gene: -
v_gene: TRBV7-7
CDR3nt: TGTGCCAGCAGCTTAGATTTAACGGAGAACAATGAGCAGTTCTTC
CDR3aa: CASSLDLTENNEQFF

j_gene: TRBJ2-7
abundance: -
d_gene: -
v_gene: TRBV20-1
CDR3nt: TGCAGTGCTAGGGACATTCCCGAGCAGTACTTC
CDR3aa: CSARDIPEQYF

j_gene: TRBJ1-2
abundance: many
d_gene: TRBD1
v_gene: TRBV28
CDR3nt: TGTGCCAGCAGGACAGGGTCTGGCTACACCTTC
CDR3aa: CASRTGSGYTF

j_gene: TRBJ1-2
abundance: -
d_gene: -
v_gene: TRBV20-1
CDR3nt: TGCAGTGCTAGAGATTTGCGGGGGAACTATGGCTACACCTTC
CDR3aa: CSARDLRGNYGYTF

j_gene: TRBJ2-2
abundance: -
d_gene: -
v_gene: TRBV7-2
CDR3nt: TGTGCCAGCAGCTTAGACCCTGTCGGTAGCGCCGGGGAGCTGTTTTTT
CDR3aa: CASSLDPVGSAGELFF

j_gene: TRBJ2-1
abundance: -
d_gene: -
v_gene: TRBV7-3
CDR3nt: TGTGCCAGCAGCCACACCACTGGGGGGAATGAGCAGTTCTTC
CDR3aa: CASSHTTGGNEQFF

j_gene: TRBJ1-4
abundance: -
d_gene: TRBD1
v_gene: TRBV20-1
CDR3nt: TGCAGTTACAGGGGGGATAATGAAAAACTGTTTTTT
CDR3aa: CSYRGDNEKLFF

j_gene: TRBJ2-3
abundance: -
d_gene: -
v_gene: TRBV7-2
CDR3nt: TGTGCCAGCAGCGTCTCCGGGGGGCCGTCAGATACGCAGTATTTT
CDR3aa: CASSVSGGPSDTQYF

j_gene: TRBJ2-7
abundance: -
d_gene: -
v_gene: TRBV5-5
CDR3nt: TGTGCCAGCAGCTCGCTCAACTCCTACGAGCAGTACTTC
CDR3aa: CASSSLNSYEQYF

j_gene: TRBJ2-5
abundance: few
d_gene: -
v_gene: TRBV3-1
CDR3nt: TGTGCCAGCAGCCCTAGGGCACGGGAGACCCAGTACTTC
CDR3aa: CASSPRARETQYF

j_gene: TRBJ2-3
abundance: -
d_gene: TRBD2
v_gene: TRBV11-2
CDR3nt: TGTGCCAGCAGCTTCCGAGGAGGCGGGGGGGAGCGAAATACGCAGTATTTT
CDR3aa: CASSFRGGGGERNTQYF

j_gene: TRBJ1-2
abundance: few
d_gene: -
v_gene: TRBV18
CDR3nt: TGTGCCAGCTCACCAGCGACCCTTGATTTCTATGGCTACACCTTC
CDR3aa: CASSPATLDFYGYTF

j_gene: TRBJ2-7
abundance: -
d_gene: -
v_gene: TRBV11-2
CDR3nt: TGTGCCAGCAGCTCCCAGATCTCCTACGAGCAGTACTTC
CDR3aa: CASSSQISYEQYF

j_gene: TRBJ2-6
abundance: -
d_gene: -
v_gene: TRBV18
CDR3nt: TGTGCCAGCTCTTCGGGAAAAGCTGGGGTCCTGACTTTC
CDR3aa: CASSSGKAGVLTF

j_gene: TRBJ2-3
abundance: few
d_gene: -
v_gene: TRBV6-5
CDR3nt: TGTGCCAGCAGTTACTTGGGATTCGACACAGATACGCAGTATTTT
CDR3aa: CASSYLGFDTDTQYF

j_gene: TRBJ2-5
abundance: -
d_gene: TRBD1
v_gene: TRBV6-5
CDR3nt: TGTGCCAGCAGTTACTCGACAGGGGCGAATAATGAGCAGTACTTC
CDR3aa: CASSYSTGANNEQYF

j_gene: TRBJ2-3
abundance: few
d_gene: -
v_gene: TRBV27
CDR3nt: TGTGCCAGCAGTTTTCAAACAGTGCTATACCCAGATACGCAGTATTTT
CDR3aa: CASSFQTVLYPDTQYF

j_gene: TRBJ1-2
abundance: -
d_gene: -
v_gene: TRBV4-3
CDR3nt: TGCGCCAGCAGCCAAGAACGGGGGATAGGTGGCTACACCTTC
CDR3aa: CASSQERGIGGYTF

j_gene: TRBJ1-2
abundance: -
d_gene: -
v_gene: TRBV28
CDR3nt: TGTGCCAGCACCAAGGGACGGGGAGGCTATGGCTACACCTTC
CDR3aa: CASTKGRGGYGYTF

j_gene: TRBJ2-1
abundance: -
d_gene: TRBD1
v_gene: TRBV6-6
CDR3nt: TGTGCCAGCAGTTACCCGGACAGGCCGCCCCCAGAGACCCAGTTCTTC
CDR3aa: CASSYPDRPPPETQFF

j_gene: TRBJ2-3
abundance: few
d_gene: -
v_gene: TRBV3-1
CDR3nt: TGTGCCAGCAGCCTGGAGGGACAGACTTTTACAGATACGCAGTATTTT
CDR3aa: CASSLEGQTFTDTQYF

j_gene: TRBJ2-7
abundance: -
d_gene: TRBD1
v_gene: TRBV4-1
CDR3nt: TGCGCCAGCGGCCAAGAAGGGACAGCCGCGTTCCACGAGCAGTACTTC
CDR3aa: CASGQEGTAAFHEQYF

j_gene: TRBJ2-3
abundance: -
d_gene: -
v_gene: TRBV12-3/TRBV12-4
CDR3nt: TGTGCCAGCAGCAACCTATGGGGTGGGGTAGATACGCAGTATTTT
CDR3aa: CASSNLWGGVDTQYF

j_gene: TRBJ1-6
abundance: -
d_gene: -
v_gene: TRBV11-2
CDR3nt: TGTGCCAGCGGTGCGGGGCGGACCCATTCACCCCTCCACTTT
CDR3aa: CASGAGRTHSPLHF

j_gene: TRBJ2-3
abundance: once
d_gene: -
v_gene: TRBV9
CDR3nt: TGTGCCAGCAGCGTAGAAGGTACGGGACCAGATACGCAGTATTTT
CDR3aa: CASSVEGTGPDTQYF

j_gene: TRBJ2-7
abundance: -
d_gene: -
v_gene: TRBV4-3
CDR3nt: TGCGCCAGCAGCCAAGTCAGGTGTGAGGACTACGAGCAGTACTTC
CDR3aa: CASSQVRCEDYEQYF

j_gene: TRBJ2-5
abundance: -
d_gene: TRBD2
v_gene: TRBV12-3/TRBV12-4
CDR3nt: TGTGCCAGCAGTTTAGCTAGCGGGGGTAAAGAAGAGACCCAGTACTTC
CDR3aa: CASSLASGGKEETQYF

j_gene: TRBJ2-3
abundance: -
d_gene: TRBD2
v_gene: TRBV6-6
CDR3nt: TGTGCCAGCAGTCACGGGGCGGGGGGCACCACAGATACGCAGTATTTT
CDR3aa: CASSHGAGGTTDTQYF

j_gene: TRBJ1-2
abundance: few
d_gene: TRBD1
v_gene: TRBV6-2/TRBV6-3
CDR3nt: TGTGCCAGCAGTGACCCCGGGACAGGGGGGCTCTATGGCTACACCTTC
CDR3aa: CASSDPGTGGLYGYTF

j_gene: TRBJ1-2
abundance: few
d_gene: -
v_gene: TRBV20-1
CDR3nt: TGCAGTGCTAGCATGGGGCCTCCTAACTATGGCTACACCTTC
CDR3aa: CSASMGPPNYGYTF

j_gene: TRBJ2-5
abundance: few
d_gene: TRBD1
v_gene: TRBV7-9
CDR3nt: TGTGCCAGCAGCGCCCGGGACAGGTATCAAGAGACCCAGTACTTC
CDR3aa: CASSARDRYQETQYF

j_gene: TRBJ2-3
abundance: -
d_gene: -
v_gene: TRBV10-3
CDR3nt: TGTGCCACCCACGGTCCGGGGCGGACCTCAGATACGCAGTATTTT
CDR3aa: CATHGPGRTSDTQYF

j_gene: TRBJ2-2
abundance: -
d_gene: -
v_gene: TRBV4-3
CDR3nt: TGCGCCAGCAGCCAAGAGGTGGATGCTCCCCGGGAGCTGTTTTTT
CDR3aa: CASSQEVDAPRELFF

j_gene: TRBJ2-1
abundance: few
d_gene: TRBD2
v_gene: TRBV20-1
CDR3nt: TGCAGTGCTCTATCATTAGCGGGGCTCTCCTCCTACAATGAGCAGTTCTTC
CDR3aa: CSALSLAGLSSYNEQFF

j_gene: TRBJ1-4
abundance: -
d_gene: TRBD1
v_gene: TRBV9
CDR3nt: TGTGCCAGCAGCGTGGGGACAGGGCAGAAACTGTTTTTT
CDR3aa: CASSVGTGQKLFF

j_gene: TRBJ2-3
abundance: -
d_gene: -
v_gene: TRBV29-1
CDR3nt: TGCAGCGCCCAAAAGGCAGATACGCAGTATTTT
CDR3aa: CSAQKADTQYF

j_gene: TRBJ2-3
abundance: -
d_gene: TRBD1
v_gene: TRBV28
CDR3nt: TGTGCCAGCAGACTGCTAGGACAGGGCTGGGATACGCAGTATTTT
CDR3aa: CASRLLGQGWDTQYF

j_gene: TRBJ2-3
abundance: -
d_gene: TRBD1
v_gene: TRBV20-1
CDR3nt: TGCAGTGCTAGAATTCCCGGGACAGGCACAGATACGCAGTATTTT
CDR3aa: CSARIPGTGTDTQYF

j_gene: TRBJ2-7
abundance: few
d_gene: -
v_gene: TRBV27
CDR3nt: TGTGCCAGCAGGGAGGGGGGTCTTTACGAGCAGTACTTC
CDR3aa: CASREGGLYEQYF

j_gene: TRBJ2-3
abundance: -
d_gene: -
v_gene: TRBV12-3/TRBV12-4
CDR3nt: TGTGCTAGCAGAGTGACCCCAGATATGCAGTATTTT
CDR3aa: CASRVTPDMQYF